The 9 T cell receptor beta chains below all came from one sample that was sequenced in a study of CD8+CD57+ T cells in acquired aplastic anemia. The study's findings and limits: Relative to total CD4+ and CD8+ pools, CD8+CD57+ cells had lower diversity in patients.

For these receptors, no antigen is known. CD8+CD57+ cell expansion had been shown by flow cytometry in patients chosen for sequencing. Genomic DNA provided the template from which TCR beta VDJ and CDR3 profiles were obtained. TCRdb redid the calling of the reads with MiXCR, one entry per CDR3 protein. This sample has around 21,000 distinct CDR3 sequences; almost 40% occur once, and the top ten carry more than 70%. Sequencing used CD8+CD57+ T cells sorted from PBMCs. Documented subset: bead-enriched CD8+CD57+ effector memory T cells from SAA patients. The receptors were gathered from a human donor with aplastic anemia.

This clonotype counts as medium-sized. This chain links TRBV9 with TRBJ2-7; D not resolved. The ends were cut back, 4 bases at V and 4 bases at J, with 9 bases in the middle. The CDR3 is made up of 12 amino acids. Per germline, CDR1 SGDLS and CDR2 YYNGEE. The CDR3 loop reads CASSSDGYEQYF. CDR3 nucleotide sequence: TGTGCCAGCAGCTCGGACGGATACGAGCAGTACTTC.

This clonotype came up a few times. The chain carries TRBV5-1 and TRBJ1-3; 7 bases match TRBD1. The germline V gene encodes CDR1 SGHRS and CDR2 YFSETQ. Trimming removed 0 bases from V and 0 bases from J; junction bases left unmatched: 6. There are 17 residues in the CDR3. The CDR3, as DNA: TGCGCCAGCAGCTTGGCCTCGGGGACAGTCTCTGGAAACACCATATATTTT. This codes for CASSLASGTVSGNTIYF.

The genes are TRBV6-1 and TRBJ2-7; 8 bases fit TRBD1. The CDR3 extends over 14 amino acids. The J segment lost 4 bases and the V segment lost 6 bases, leaving 8 bases of the junction unmatched. CDR1 and CDR2 (germline): MNHNS, SASEGT. The CDR3 protein is CASRKGQGRYEQYF. The CDR3 DNA reads as TGTGCCAGCAGAAAAGGACAGGGTAGATACGAGCAGTACTTC.

The chain links TRBV7-9 to TRBJ2-1; D could derive from TRBD1 or TRBD2 (5 bases each). V was clipped by 5 bases and J by 4 bases, with 12 bases between them. The CDR3 spans 14 residues. CDR1 is SEHNR, CDR2 FQNEAQ, per germline (reference sequence). CDR3 in amino acids: CASSGTLNYNEQFF. The CDR3 coding sequence is TGTGCCAGCAGCGGGACCCTGAATTACAATGAGCAGTTCTTC.

This clonotype was seen more than once but under ten times. The chain carries TRBV7-8 and TRBJ2-7; TRBD1 agrees at 9 bases. This CDR3 contains 19 residues. Per germline, CDR1 SGHVS and CDR2 FQNEAQ. Unmatched junction bases numbered 17, after V lost 1 base and J lost 4 bases. CDR3 coding DNA: TGTGCCAGCAGCTTAGTAATCACAGGGGGCAAAGGCGTAGGATACGAGCAGTACGTC. As protein: CASSLVITGGKGVGYEQYV.

V usage is TRBV7-2 and J usage is TRBJ2-1; D perhaps matches TRBD1 (6 bases). Germline-derived CDR1 and CDR2 are SGHTA and FQGNSA. V shed 3 bases and J shed 3 bases, with 12 bases lying between them. The CDR3 is 15 amino acids. CDR3 in amino acids: CASSLAGQNYNEQFF. Here the CDR3 DNA reads TGTGCCAGCAGCTTGGCCGGACAGAACTACAATGAGCAGTTCTTC.

This clonotype was counted between two and nine times. V is TRBV6-1 and J is TRBJ2-7; D ambiguous. CDR3 size: 14 residues. Trimming pared 7 bases from V and 6 bases from J, leaving 19 bases between. Per germline, CDR1 MNHNS and CDR2 SASEGT. CDR3 region: CASIHWLPAGEQYF. CDR3 DNA sequence: TGTGCCAGCATACATTGGTTACCGGCAGGCGAGCAGTACTTC.

This clonotype came up a few times. The J gene is TRBJ2-1, the V gene TRBV20-1; TRBD2 aligns across 11 bases. The CDR3 runs to 14 residues. Germline CDR1 reads DFQATT; CDR2 reads SNEGSKA (reference sequence). V gave up 8 bases and J gave up 6 bases; unmatched junction bases: 9. The CDR3 region has the DNA TGCAGTTACCTTAGCGGGGGGGCCAGCAATGAGCAGTTCTTC. Translating gives CSYLSGGASNEQFF.

In its sample, this clonotype was seen once. Sequence at one end of the junction differs from germline and may be a read error. This chain links TRBV24-1 with TRBJ2-7; possible D gene TRBD2, 6 bases. This CDR3 comprises 14 residues. Germline CDR1 is KGHDR and CDR2 is SFDVKD. CDR3 sequence reads: CDTSGGAGSFEQYF. The CDR3 DNA reads TGTGACACCAGTGGCGGGGCAGGGTCCTTCGAGCAGTACTTC.